This is a list of T cell receptor beta chains from one sample in a study of shared clonotypes between healthy human individuals. Measured with immunoSEQ multiplex PCR; TCRdb has only the in-frame clones, and not every one. Counted here are over 1.4 million clones, roughly 96% occurring once; the ten biggest clones make up roughly 1.2%. The sequenced sample consisted of naive CD4+ T cells sorted from blood. The origin of the receptors is a young man in good health. Both conserved end residues are part of each CDR3. Fields, in order: CDR3 length, V gene, J gene, CDR3 protein.

length: 17
V: TRBV18
J: TRBJ2-6
CDR3: CASSPGTSGTGANVLTF

length: 14
V: TRBV2
J: TRBJ2-3
CDR3: CAYSRQGRTDTQYF

length: 16
V: TRBV9
J: TRBJ1-3
CDR3: CASSVGQGSSGNTIYF

length: 16
V: TRBV11-3
J: TRBJ2-1
CDR3: CASSTHRGISYNEQFF

length: 16
V: TRBV18
J: TRBJ2-1
CDR3: CASSPPQPGGYNEQFF

length: 16
V: TRBV13
J: TRBJ1-1
CDR3: CASSLYQGRGNTEAFF

length: 16
V: TRBV5-4
J: TRBJ1-2
CDR3: CASSLAAGQDAYGYTF

length: 13
V: TRBV6-5
J: TRBJ2-7
CDR3: CATGQGSSYEQYF

length: 15
V: TRBV7-9
J: TRBJ2-5
CDR3: CASSFNRKVQETQYF

length: 17
V: TRBV2
J: TRBJ2-3
CDR3: CASSRQGPGLVTDTQYF

length: 12
V: TRBV29-1
J: TRBJ2-7
CDR3: CSARSSPYEQYF

length: 17
V: TRBV29-1
J: TRBJ2-3
CDR3: CSVAFLAGGTVTDTQYF

length: 12
V: TRBV10-2
J: TRBJ2-1
CDR3: CASGYRAHEQFF

length: 15
V: TRBV6-5
J: TRBJ1-5
CDR3: CASSYSNGLNQPQHF

length: 15
V: TRBV10-1
J: TRBJ1-1
CDR3: CASSSGTDLRDEAFF

length: 15
V: TRBV5-6
J: TRBJ2-1
CDR3: CASSLAGGRGNEQFF

length: 11
V: TRBV5-4
J: TRBJ2-1
CDR3: CASSWGREQFF

length: 13
V: TRBV7-2
J: TRBJ2-4
CDR3: CASSLVGQNIQYF

length: 14
V: TRBV10-1
J: TRBJ1-3
CDR3: CASSDGLSGNTIYF

length: 16
V: TRBV7-9
J: TRBJ2-5
CDR3: CASSLRKRVDQETQYF

length: 16
V: TRBV19
J: TRBJ1-5
CDR3: CASSSGGPGPNQPQHF

length: 14
V: TRBV7-2
J: TRBJ1-4
CDR3: CASSFSGSWGELFF

length: 13
V: TRBV11-2
J: TRBJ2-3
CDR3: CASNRVSTDTQYF

length: 16
V: TRBV18
J: TRBJ2-5
CDR3: CASSPPSGGERETQYF

length: 15
V: TRBV19
J: TRBJ2-1
CDR3: CASRELAGPYNEQFF

length: 14
V: TRBV27
J: TRBJ2-5
CDR3: CASSLRGPRETQYF

length: 14
V: TRBV7-8
J: TRBJ2-3
CDR3: CASKWREGSDTQYF

length: 13
V: TRBV27
J: TRBJ2-7
CDR3: CASSFRGGYEQYF

length: 12
V: TRBV5-1
J: TRBJ2-7
CDR3: CASRTDSYEQYF

length: 12
V: TRBV15
J: TRBJ2-1
CDR3: CATSRDRDEQFF

length: 17
V: TRBV18
J: TRBJ1-2
CDR3: CASSLVPPGPANYGYTF

length: 16
V: TRBV7-8
J: TRBJ2-3
CDR3: CASSPGTGKSTDTQYF

length: 17
V: TRBV12-5
J: TRBJ2-1
CDR3: CASSNSPTSGPHNEQFF

length: 13
V: TRBV28
J: TRBJ2-7
CDR3: CASTGQGPYEQYF

length: 18
V: TRBV30
J: TRBJ2-7
CDR3: CAWSVLGSGFERSYEQYF

length: 20
V: TRBV7-3
J: TRBJ2-3
CDR3: CASSLIMHGLARLSTDTQYF

length: 15
V: TRBV25-1
J: TRBJ2-3
CDR3: CATSDARVLTDTQYF

length: 14
V: TRBV7-9
J: TRBJ2-7
CDR3: CASSYGISSYEQYF

length: 12
V: TRBV7-2
J: TRBJ2-5
CDR3: CASSPTSETQYF